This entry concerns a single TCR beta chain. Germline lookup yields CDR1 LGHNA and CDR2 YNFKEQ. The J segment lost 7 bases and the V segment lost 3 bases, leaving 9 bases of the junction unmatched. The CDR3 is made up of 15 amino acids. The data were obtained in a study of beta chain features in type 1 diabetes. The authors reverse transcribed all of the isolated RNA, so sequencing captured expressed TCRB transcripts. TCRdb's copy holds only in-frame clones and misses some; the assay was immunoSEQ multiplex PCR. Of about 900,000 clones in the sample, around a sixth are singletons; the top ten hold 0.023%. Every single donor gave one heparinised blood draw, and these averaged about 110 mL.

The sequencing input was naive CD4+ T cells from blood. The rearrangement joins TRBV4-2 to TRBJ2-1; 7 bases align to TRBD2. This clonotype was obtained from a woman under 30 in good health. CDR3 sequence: CASSQGTNPGNEQFF. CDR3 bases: TGTGCCAGCAGCCAGGGGACTAACCCCGGGAATGAGCAGTTCTTC.